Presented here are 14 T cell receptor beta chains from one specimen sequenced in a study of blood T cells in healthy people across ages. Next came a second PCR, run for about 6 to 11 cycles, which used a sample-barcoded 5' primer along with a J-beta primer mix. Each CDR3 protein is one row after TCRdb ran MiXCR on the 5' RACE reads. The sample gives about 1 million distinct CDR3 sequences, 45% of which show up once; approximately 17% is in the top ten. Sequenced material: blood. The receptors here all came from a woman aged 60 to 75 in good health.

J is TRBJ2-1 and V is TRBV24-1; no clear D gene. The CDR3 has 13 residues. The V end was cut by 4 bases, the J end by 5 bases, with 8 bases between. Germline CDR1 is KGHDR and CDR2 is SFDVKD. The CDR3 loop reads CATSDPKHNEQFF. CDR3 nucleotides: TGTGCCACCAGTGACCCTAAGCACAATGAGCAGTTCTTC.

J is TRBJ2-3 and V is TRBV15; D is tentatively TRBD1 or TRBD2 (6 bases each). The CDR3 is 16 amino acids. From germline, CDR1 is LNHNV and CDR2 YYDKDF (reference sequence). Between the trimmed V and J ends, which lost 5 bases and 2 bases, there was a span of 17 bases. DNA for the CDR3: TGTGCCACCAGCTCGTGGAGGGCAGGGGACACAGATACGCAGTATTTT. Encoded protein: CATSSWRAGDTDTQYF.

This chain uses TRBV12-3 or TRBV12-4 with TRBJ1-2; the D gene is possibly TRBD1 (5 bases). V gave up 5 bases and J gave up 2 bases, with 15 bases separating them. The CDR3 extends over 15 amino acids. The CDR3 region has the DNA TGTGCCAGCAGTATAGACCAGGGCGGGAACTATGGCTACACCTTC. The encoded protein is CASSIDQGGNYGYTF.

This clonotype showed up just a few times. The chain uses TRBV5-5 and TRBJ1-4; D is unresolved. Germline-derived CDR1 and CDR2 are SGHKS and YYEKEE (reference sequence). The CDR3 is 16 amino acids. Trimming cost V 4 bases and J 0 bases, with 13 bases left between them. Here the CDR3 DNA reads TGTGCCAGCAGCCTGACACCGATGGCAACTAATGAAAAACTGTTTTTT. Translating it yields CASSLTPMATNEKLFF.

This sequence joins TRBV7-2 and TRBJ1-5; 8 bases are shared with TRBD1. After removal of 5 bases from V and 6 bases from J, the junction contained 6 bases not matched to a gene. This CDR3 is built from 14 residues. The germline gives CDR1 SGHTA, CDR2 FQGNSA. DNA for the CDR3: TGTGCCAGCAGCGCAGGGGGCTACGGTCAGCCCCAGCATTTT. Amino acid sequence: CASSAGGYGQPQHF.

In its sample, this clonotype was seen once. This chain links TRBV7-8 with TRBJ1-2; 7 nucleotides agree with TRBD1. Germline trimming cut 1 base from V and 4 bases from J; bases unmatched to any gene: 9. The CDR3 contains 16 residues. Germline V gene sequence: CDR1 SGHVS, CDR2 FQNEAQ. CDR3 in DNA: TGTGCCAGCAGCTTAGGGACAGGCACTGCTCGCTATGGCTACACCTTC. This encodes CASSLGTGTARYGYTF.

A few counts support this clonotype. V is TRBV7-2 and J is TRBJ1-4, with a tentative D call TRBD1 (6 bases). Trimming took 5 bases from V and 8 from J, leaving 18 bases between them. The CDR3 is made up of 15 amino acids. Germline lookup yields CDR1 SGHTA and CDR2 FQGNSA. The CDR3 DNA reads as TGTGCCAGCAGCCCGTCCCGGGGGGCGGGGGAAAAACTGTTTTTT. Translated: CASSPSRGAGEKLFF.

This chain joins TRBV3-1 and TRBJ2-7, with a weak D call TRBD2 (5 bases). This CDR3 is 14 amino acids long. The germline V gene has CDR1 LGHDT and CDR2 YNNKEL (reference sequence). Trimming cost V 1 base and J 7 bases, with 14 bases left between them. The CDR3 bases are TGTGCCAGCAGCCAAGCGGGATCCTACAATGAGCAGTACTTC. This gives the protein CASSQAGSYNEQYF.

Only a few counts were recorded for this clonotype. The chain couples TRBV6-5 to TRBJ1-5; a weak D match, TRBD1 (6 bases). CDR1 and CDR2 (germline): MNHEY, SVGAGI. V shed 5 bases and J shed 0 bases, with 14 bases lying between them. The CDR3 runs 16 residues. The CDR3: CASSPSDSYSNQPQHF. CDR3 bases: TGTGCCAGCAGTCCCTCGGACAGTTATAGCAATCAGCCCCAGCATTTT.

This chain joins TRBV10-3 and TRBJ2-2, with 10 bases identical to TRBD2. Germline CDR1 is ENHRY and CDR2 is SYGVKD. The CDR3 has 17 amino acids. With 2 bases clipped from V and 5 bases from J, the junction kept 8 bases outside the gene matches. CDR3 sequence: CAISESLAGVRTGELFF. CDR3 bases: TGTGCCATCAGTGAGAGTCTAGCGGGAGTCCGAACCGGGGAGCTGTTTTTT.

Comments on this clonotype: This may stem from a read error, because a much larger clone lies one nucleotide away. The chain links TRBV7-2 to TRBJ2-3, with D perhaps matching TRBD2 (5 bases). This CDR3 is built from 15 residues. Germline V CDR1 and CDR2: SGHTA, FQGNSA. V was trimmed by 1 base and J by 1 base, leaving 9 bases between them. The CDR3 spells CTSSLGGARTDTQYF. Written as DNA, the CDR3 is TGTACCAGCAGCTTAGGGGGAGCGCGCACAGATACGCAGTATTTT.

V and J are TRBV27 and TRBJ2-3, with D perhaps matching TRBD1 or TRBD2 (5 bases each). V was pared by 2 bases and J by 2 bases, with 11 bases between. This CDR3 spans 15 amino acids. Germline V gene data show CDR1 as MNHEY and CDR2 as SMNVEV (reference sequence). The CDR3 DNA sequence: TGTGCCAGCAGTTTAAAGGGGACCCTCACAGATACGCAGTATTTT. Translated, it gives CASSLKGTLTDTQYF.

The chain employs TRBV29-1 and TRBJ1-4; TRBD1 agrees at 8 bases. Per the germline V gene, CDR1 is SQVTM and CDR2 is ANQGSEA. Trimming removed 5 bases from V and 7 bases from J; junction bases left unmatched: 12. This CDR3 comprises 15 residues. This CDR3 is CSVKNTGGGGEKLFF. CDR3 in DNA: TGCAGCGTTAAAAATACAGGGGGAGGAGGTGAAAAACTGTTTTTT.

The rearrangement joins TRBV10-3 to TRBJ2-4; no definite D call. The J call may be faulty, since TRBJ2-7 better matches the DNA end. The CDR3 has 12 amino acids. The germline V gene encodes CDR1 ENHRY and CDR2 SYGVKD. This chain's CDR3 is CACSDPPYEQYF. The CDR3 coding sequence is TGTGCATGCTCCGATCCCCCCTACGAGCAGTACTTC.